The sample holds a few counts of the clone carrying this TCR beta chain. The antigen remains unidentified. One entry per CDR3 protein, called by TCRdb with MiXCR from the 5' RACE reads. Here the sample spans 1.5 million to 2 million distinct CDR3 sequences, around 29% being singletons. Healthy Caucasians alone served as donors. Germline CDR1 is MGHRA and CDR2 is YSYEKL. With 1 base removed from V and 5 bases from J, the gap between germline ends came to 14 bases. This CDR3 region has 15 residues. This entry belongs to a study of identical twins. Points from the study as a whole: Beta out-of-frame sequences showed weaker excess twin sharing. The more abundant beta clonotypes in cord blood had fewer insertions, and memory repertoires did not show this.

This chain uses TRBV4-1 with TRBJ1-1, with D uncertain. Sequencing was carried out using cord blood. This receptor was taken from a newborn girl in good health. CDR3 sequence: CASSQVSIVLTEAFF. The CDR3 DNA sequence: TGCGCCAGCAGCCAAGTGTCTATAGTACTTACTGAAGCTTTCTTT.